Each of the 2 T cell receptor beta chains below was sequenced from the same sample in a study of glioma-infiltrating T cells (dated by TCRdb to 2016 to 2018). This sample was sequenced with an Illumina MiSeq. The iRepertoire nested amplicon-rescue multiplex PCR (arm-PCR) platform was used to amplify TCR alpha and beta CDR3 regions from RNA. TCRdb applied fastp at Q25 and MiXCR to the public reads, then kept only in-frame beta chains. CDR3 protein duplicates are merged, each entry listing the most common genes and DNA. The sample table holds approximately 140,000 distinct CDR3 sequences, of which 24% were seen once. The top ten clones comprise 27% of the sample. The sample taken for sequencing was glioma tissue, nonneoplastic brain tissue, or PBMCs (not recorded which). The receptors here all came from a human donor with low-grade glioma or glioblastoma, undergoing nonglioma brain surgery, or in good health (not recorded which).

In its sample, this clonotype was seen many times. The genes are TRBV20-1 and TRBJ2-5; D may be TRBD1 (5 bases). Germline lookup yields CDR1 DFQATT and CDR2 SNEGSKA (reference sequence). The ends were cut back, 3 bases at V and 5 bases at J, with 16 bases in the middle. The CDR3 spans 14 residues. The CDR3 protein is CSASSRGHGETQYF. The CDR3 DNA reads TGCAGTGCTAGTTCGCGCGGACATGGGGAGACCCAGTACTTC.

This clonotype has a handful of counts. The chain uses TRBV7-3 and TRBJ2-1; D is possibly TRBD1 or TRBD2 (5 bases each). V lost 5 bases to trimming and J lost 6 bases, with 17 bases between them. The CDR3 extends over 15 amino acids. Germline V gene data show CDR1 as SGHTA and CDR2 as FQGTGA. This CDR3 is CASSPQSGLGNEQFF. The CDR3 bases are TGTGCCAGCAGCCCCCAATCGGGGCTAGGCAATGAGCAGTTCTTC.